The next 24 T cell receptor beta chains were all read from a single sample in a study of blood T cell repertoires in COVID-19. The assay was immunoSEQ multiplex PCR, and TCRdb's table has in-frame clones only and misses some. The table includes 70,000 or so clones, about nine tenths detected once. The sample taken for sequencing was peripheral blood. These receptors were taken from a man in his fifties with acute or convalescent COVID-19.

The chain combines TRBV10-3 with TRBJ1-1, with no clear D. V shed 5 bases and J shed 4 bases, with 8 bases lying between them. CDR3 size: 12 residues. Germline V gene data show CDR1 as ENHRY and CDR2 as SYGVKD. CDR3 DNA: TGTGCCATCAGTTCAATTTCCACTGAAGCTTTCTTT. This sequence encodes CAISSISTEAFF.

The chain employs TRBV5-1 and TRBJ1-4, with 8 nucleotides matching TRBD1. This CDR3 region has 17 residues. Trimming at V came to 4 bases and at J to 2 bases, leaving 10 bases not matched to a gene. Germline CDR1 reads SGHRS; CDR2 reads YFSETQ. The CDR3 region has the DNA TGCGCCAGCAGCCCCGCTCCGCAGGGGGCGACTAATGAAAAACTGTTTTTT. Translation: CASSPAPQGATNEKLFF.

The chain is built from TRBV24-1 and TRBJ1-5; D uncertain. The ends were cut back, 3 bases at V and 7 bases at J, with 6 bases in the middle. The CDR3 contains 12 residues. Germline CDR1 reads KGHDR; CDR2 reads SFDVKD. The DNA of the CDR3 is TGTGCCACCAGTGATGCCGGGCAGCCCCAGCATTTT. Amino acids: CATSDAGQPQHF.

This clone was recorded only once. V is TRBV5-1 and J is TRBJ1-2; 10 positions agree with TRBD1. With 4 bases clipped from V and 2 bases from J, the junction kept 5 bases outside the gene matches. The CDR3 runs to 15 residues. Germline CDR1 SGHRS, CDR2 YFSETQ. CDR3 coding DNA: TGCGCCAGCAGCCCTGGGACAGGGGAGAACTATGGCTACACCTTC. This translates into CASSPGTGENYGYTF. Filled out from reference TRBV5-1 and TRBJ1-2, the complete variable domain reads KAGVTQTPRYLIKTRGQQVTLSCSPISGHRSVSWYQQTPGQGLQFLFEYFSETQRNKGNFPGRFSGRQFSNSRSEMNVSTLELGDSALYLCASSPGTGENYGYTFGSGTRLTVV.

CDR3 residues: CASSLVSGKANEQFF. CDR3 DNA: TGTGCCAGCAGCTTAGTTAGCGGAAAGGCCAATGAGCAGTTCTTC. The gene calls are TRBV7-2 and TRBJ2-1, with D possibly matching TRBD2 (6 bases). Germline V CDR1 and CDR2: SGHTA, FQGNSA. Trimming shortened V by 1 base and J by 6 bases, and 13 bases separated the two germline ends. The CDR3 runs to 15 residues.

This chain connects TRBV4-1 to TRBJ1-1; perhaps TRBD1 as D (6 bases). The CDR3 extends over 13 amino acids. Germline CDR1 is MGHRA and CDR2 is YSYEKL. The germline V and J ends were trimmed by 1 base and 8 bases, with 11 bases remaining between them. CDR3 nucleotides: TGCGCCAGCAGCCAAGCCCGAAGGGGGGAAGCTTTCTTT. Encoded protein: CASSQARRGEAFF.

This chain uses TRBV29-1 with TRBJ2-1; D is unclear. The CDR3 contains 12 residues. The V gene's germline CDR1 is SQVTM and CDR2 ANQGSEA. CDR3 amino acids: CSLRGPYNEQFF. Here the CDR3 DNA reads TGCAGTTTACGTGGCCCCTACAATGAGCAGTTCTTC.

This chain joins TRBV12-3 or TRBV12-4 and TRBJ2-1; TRBD1 matches 10 bases. After removal of 5 bases from V and 14 bases from J, the junction contained 9 bases not matched to a gene. The CDR3 consists of 13 residues. In DNA, the CDR3 is TGTGCCAGCAGTCCTCGGGACAGGGGAGGGGAGTTCTTC. Its protein is CASSPRDRGGEFF.

CDR3 region: CASSLRGSGELFF. The CDR3 DNA reads TGTGCCAGCAGCTTACGGGGGAGCGGGGAGCTGTTTTTT. The chain carries TRBV7-9 and TRBJ2-2; the D gene is possibly TRBD2 (6 bases). The CDR3 is made up of 13 amino acids. V lost 2 bases, J lost 7 bases, and 8 bases lay in between. Per the germline V gene, CDR1 is SEHNR and CDR2 is FQNEAQ (reference sequence).

The J gene is TRBJ2-7, the V gene TRBV18; TRBD2 matches at 10 bases. The CDR3 contains 15 residues. The V gene's germline CDR1 is KGHSH and CDR2 LQKENI. Trimming cost V 2 bases and J 4 bases; bases outside gene matches: 5. In nucleotides, the CDR3 is TGTGCCAGCTCACCATACCCTAGCGGGAGTTACGAGCAGTACTTC. It specifies CASSPYPSGSYEQYF.

The chain employs TRBV2 and TRBJ1-5, with D uncertain. In germline, CDR1 is SNHLY, CDR2 FYNNEI. Trimming left V 6 bases short and J 0 bases short, with 6 bases between. The CDR3 totals 13 residues. CDR3 sequence (DNA): TGTGCCAGCAGCGGGGATAGCAATCAGCCCCAGCATTTT. Translating it yields CASSGDSNQPQHF.

This clone has a single count. This chain joins TRBV30 and TRBJ2-5; TRBD1 matches at 8 bases. With V trimmed by 2 bases and J by 5 bases, 10 bases remained unmatched. The CDR3 length is 15 residues. The germline CDR1 and CDR2 sequences are GTSNPN and SVGIG (reference sequence). The CDR3 coding sequence is TGTGCCTGGAGTTTGCCAGGGGGCGCGGGGGAGACCCAGTACTTC. It specifies CAWSLPGGAGETQYF.

The CDR3 reads CASSRTGHTGELFF. The CDR3 nucleotides read TGTGCCAGCAGCCGGACAGGGCACACCGGGGAGCTGTTTTTT. The chain links TRBV2 to TRBJ2-2, with 8 positions matching TRBD1. Trimming took 6 bases from V and 3 from J; bases not matched to a gene: 3. Germline CDR1 and CDR2: SNHLY and FYNNEI. The CDR3 totals 14 residues.

V gene TRBV5-1 combines with J gene TRBJ2-2, with D possibly matching TRBD1 (5 bases). V was clipped by 0 bases and J by 6 bases, with 12 bases between them. The CDR3 contains 15 residues. Germline V lookup: CDR1 SGHRS, CDR2 YFSETQ. The CDR3 DNA reads as TGCGCCAGCAGCTTGGGCTCAGTAGGGGCCGGGGAGCTGTTTTTT. Its protein product is CASSLGSVGAGELFF.

This chain uses TRBV9 with TRBJ2-1; 8 nucleotides align to TRBD2. Per the germline V gene, CDR1 is SGDLS and CDR2 is YYNGEE. J was trimmed by 4 bases and V by 2 bases; bases with no gene match: 5. The CDR3 contains 15 residues. CDR3 sequence (DNA): TGTGCCAGCAGCGTCTCCACTAGCGGTTACAATGAGCAGTTCTTC. Encoded protein: CASSVSTSGYNEQFF.

The J gene is TRBJ1-3, the V gene TRBV5-6, with 10 bases aligning to TRBD1. V was clipped by 0 bases and J by 2 bases; unmatched bases: 5. The V gene's germline CDR1 is SGHDT and CDR2 YYEEEE. There are 17 residues in the CDR3. In DNA form, the CDR3 reads TGTGCCAGCAGCTTGGCCGTGGGACAGGGGCCTGGAAACACCATATATTTT. This gives the protein CASSLAVGQGPGNTIYF.

This sequence joins TRBV7-3 and TRBJ1-1, with D hard to call. CDR1 SGHTA and CDR2 FQGTGA come from the germline V gene. V lost 5 bases to trimming and J lost 6 bases, with 19 bases between them. There are 15 residues in the CDR3. This CDR3 reads CASSPGHGGSAEAFF. The CDR3 nucleotides are TGTGCCAGCAGCCCCGGTCATGGTGGGAGTGCTGAAGCTTTCTTT.

The chain carries TRBV15 and TRBJ2-6; 8 positions match TRBD1. The CDR3 runs to 18 residues. The germline gives CDR1 LNHNV, CDR2 YYDKDF (reference sequence). Germline trimming cut 1 base from V and 4 bases from J; bases unmatched to any gene: 9. CDR3 sequence: CATSRGFQGADGANVLTF. As DNA, the CDR3 is TGTGCCACCAGCAGAGGCTTTCAGGGGGCAGACGGGGCCAACGTCCTGACTTTC.

The V call is TRBV6-5, the J call TRBJ2-6, with D possibly TRBD1 on 5 matching bases. V lost 4 bases, J lost 0 bases, and 10 bases lay in between. CDR1 is MNHEY, CDR2 SVGAGI, per germline. The CDR3 totals 16 residues. The CDR3 DNA is TGTGCCAGCAGTTCCCACAGGAGCTCTGGGGCCAACGTCCTGACTTTC. This translates into CASSSHRSSGANVLTF.

CDR3 nucleotide sequence: TGCAGCGTTCCTTGGGGAGTGAGCACAGATACGCAGTATTTT. Protein sequence: CSVPWGVSTDTQYF. This rearrangement joins TRBV29-1 to TRBJ2-3; TRBD2 is a possible D gene (5 bases). The CDR3 has 14 amino acids. V was clipped by 5 bases and J by 0 bases, with 12 bases between them. Germline CDR1 and CDR2: SQVTM and ANQGSEA.

J is TRBJ2-2 and V is TRBV7-8, with TRBD1 as a possible D gene (5 bases). Trimming left V 1 base short and J 2 bases short, with 14 bases between. Germline V gene data show CDR1 as SGHVS and CDR2 as FQNEAQ. This CDR3 has 17 amino acids. CDR3 coding DNA: TGTGCCAGCAGCTTAGTGGGGCGCGGAGATAACACCGGGGAGCTGTTTTTT. It translates to CASSLVGRGDNTGELFF. Together with reference TRBV7-8 and TRBJ2-2, the CDR3 gives the full variable domain: GAGVSQSPRYKVAKRGQDVALRCDPISGHVSLFWYQQALGQGPEFLTYFQNEAQLDKSGLPSDRFFAERPEGSVSTLKIQRTQQEDSAVYLCASSLVGRGDNTGELFFGEGSRLTVL.

This chain connects TRBV6-2 or TRBV6-3 to TRBJ2-3; a possible D gene is TRBD1 (5 bases). Germline V gene lookup returns CDR1 MNHEY and CDR2 SVGEGT. V dropped 2 bases and J dropped 2 bases, with 11 bases sitting between them. The CDR3 loop spans 15 amino acids. CDR3 protein: CASSYEGVATDTQYF. CDR3 DNA sequence: TGTGCCAGCAGTTACGAAGGGGTAGCCACAGATACGCAGTATTTT.

The count of this clone is one. The chain carries TRBV5-1 and TRBJ2-2, with 9 bases fitting TRBD1. The CDR3 length is 16 residues. V lost 3 bases and J lost 1; bases outside the gene matches: 4. In germline, CDR1 is SGHRS, CDR2 YFSETQ. DNA for the CDR3: TGCGCCAGCAGCTCGGGACAGGGATTGAACACCGGGGAGCTGTTTTTT. Amino acids: CASSSGQGLNTGELFF.

In its sample, this clone was seen once. The rearrangement uses TRBV11-2 and TRBJ1-3; D ambiguous. The V end was cut by 5 bases, the J end by 1 base, with 3 bases between. CDR3 length: 12 residues. Germline-derived CDR1 and CDR2 are SGHAT and FQNNGV. The CDR3: CASSPSGNTIYF. CDR3 coding DNA: TGTGCCAGCAGCCCGTCTGGAAACACCATATATTTT.